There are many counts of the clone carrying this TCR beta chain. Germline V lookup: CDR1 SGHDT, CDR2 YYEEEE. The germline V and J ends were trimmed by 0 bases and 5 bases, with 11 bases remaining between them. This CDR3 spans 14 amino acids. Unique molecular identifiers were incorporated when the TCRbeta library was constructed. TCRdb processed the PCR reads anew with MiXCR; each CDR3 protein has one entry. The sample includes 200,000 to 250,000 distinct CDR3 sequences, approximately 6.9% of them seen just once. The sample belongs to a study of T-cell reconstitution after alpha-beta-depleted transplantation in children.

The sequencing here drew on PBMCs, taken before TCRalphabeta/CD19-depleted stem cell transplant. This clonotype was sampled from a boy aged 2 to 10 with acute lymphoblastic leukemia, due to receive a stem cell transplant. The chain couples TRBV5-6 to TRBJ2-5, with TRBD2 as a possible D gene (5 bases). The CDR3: CASSLVGAGETQYF. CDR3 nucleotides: TGTGCCAGCAGCTTGGTCGGCGCGGGCGAGACCCAGTACTTC. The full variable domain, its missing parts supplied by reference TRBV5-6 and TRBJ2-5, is DAGVTQSPTHLIKTRGQQVTLRCSPKSGHDTVSWYQQALGQGPQFIFQYYEEEERQRGNFPDRFSGHQFPNYSSELNVNALLLGDSALYLCASSLVGAGETQYFGPGTRLLVL.